These 21 T cell receptor beta chains came from one sample sequenced in a study of CD8 T cells in Susac syndrome. Reverse transcription of roughly 0.5 to 1 ug RNA used random hexamers. MiXCR, applied by TCRdb to the immunoSEQ multiplex PCR reads, yields one record per CDR3 protein. The sample records about 140,000 distinct CDR3 sequences, 85% to 95% being singletons. The source material was CD4+ T cells from PBMCs. These receptors originate from a human donor with multiple sclerosis.

In its sample, this clonotype was seen once. J is TRBJ2-7 and V is TRBV5-1; TRBD2 matches 9 bases. CDR1 and CDR2 (germline): SGHRS, YFSETQ. Germline trimming cut 0 bases from V and 2 bases from J; bases unmatched to any gene: 6. This CDR3 region has 16 residues. CDR3 nucleotides: TGCGCCAGCAGCTTGGATAGCGGGGGCCTTCCCTACGAGCAGTACTTC. The encoded protein is CASSLDSGGLPYEQYF.

The chain uses TRBV20-1 and TRBJ1-5, with TRBD1 identical over 9 bases. The V gene's germline CDR1 is DFQATT and CDR2 SNEGSKA (reference sequence). The J segment lost 2 bases and the V segment lost 0 bases, leaving 11 bases of the junction unmatched. The CDR3 contains 18 residues. In nucleotides, the CDR3 is TGCAGTGCTAGAGATGGGGGGACAGGGATGGTGGGCAATCAGCCCCAGCATTTT. This gives the protein CSARDGGTGMVGNQPQHF.

The chain joins TRBV19 to TRBJ1-5; 11 nucleotides line up with TRBD1. The length of the CDR3 is 14 residues. Looked up from germline, CDR1 is LNHDA and CDR2 is SQIVND (reference sequence). Trimming at V came to 10 bases and at J to 4 bases, leaving 6 bases not matched to a gene. CDR3 sequence (DNA): TGTGCCACCGCCGGGACAGGGGGAAATCAGCCCCAGCATTTT. The encoded protein is CATAGTGGNQPQHF. The full variable domain, its missing parts supplied by reference TRBV19 and TRBJ1-5, is DGGITQSPKYLFRKEGQNVTLSCEQNLNHDAMYWYRQDPGQGLRLIYYSQIVNDFQKGDIAEGYSVSREKKESFPLTVTSAQKNPTAFYLCATAGTGGNQPQHFGDGTRLSIL.

This clonotype was detected once. Because the CDR3's place on the DNA is in doubt, the DNA is left out and the CDR3 is given as listed by TCRdb. The J gene is TRBJ2-5, the V gene TRBV20-1. Looked up from germline, CDR1 is DFQATT and CDR2 is SNEGSKA (reference sequence). The CDR3 region is 15 residues in length, termini included. The CDR3 is CSAGDIIGFLETQYF.

Here the CDR3 reads CAWSLKAPLHF. In nucleotides, the CDR3 is TGTGCCTGGAGTCTGAAGGCACCCCTCCACTTT. The V and J genes are TRBV30 and TRBJ1-6; D is undetermined. The germline CDR1 and CDR2 sequences are GTSNPN and SVGIG (reference sequence). Between the trimmed V and J ends, which lost 2 bases and 11 bases, there was a span of 7 bases. The CDR3 is 11 amino acids.

This chain connects TRBV5-1 to TRBJ2-2; D unclear. Germline V CDR1 and CDR2: SGHRS, YFSETQ. V was trimmed by 0 bases and J by 6 bases, leaving 6 bases between them. CDR3 size: 13 residues. CDR3 loop: CASSLERAGELFF. The CDR3 DNA reads TGCGCCAGCAGCTTGGAAAGGGCCGGGGAGCTGTTTTTT.

The chain combines TRBV24-1 with TRBJ2-7; maybe TRBD2 (6 bases). Germline V gene data show CDR1 as KGHDR and CDR2 as SFDVKD. V was pared by 4 bases and J by 6 bases, with 9 bases between. The CDR3 extends over 12 amino acids. CDR3 sequence (DNA): TGTGCCACCAGTGAGGGGGGACGCGAGCAGTACTTC. Translated, it gives CATSEGGREQYF.

The J gene is TRBJ2-7, the V gene TRBV27; D remains unclear. The CDR3 contains 13 residues. Germline lookup yields CDR1 MNHEY and CDR2 SMNVEV (reference sequence). The germline V and J ends were trimmed by 5 bases and 1 base, with 9 bases remaining between them. The CDR3 here is CASSETISYEQYF. The CDR3 bases are TGTGCCAGCAGTGAGACAATATCCTACGAGCAGTACTTC.

The chain joins TRBV7-9 to TRBJ2-5, with TRBD1 matching 10 bases. The CDR3 runs to 13 residues. Trimming at V came to 7 bases and at J to 5 bases, leaving 4 bases not matched to a gene. Germline V lookup: CDR1 SEHNR, CDR2 FQNEAQ (reference sequence). As DNA, the CDR3 is TGTGCCAGCAATGACAGGGGGCAGGAGACCCAGTACTTC. Its protein product is CASNDRGQETQYF.

V gene TRBV7-3 combines with J gene TRBJ1-5; 9 nucleotides line up with TRBD1. Losses at the gene ends were 5 bases for V and 5 bases for J; bases not matched to a gene: 10. Germline assignment: CDR1 SGHTA and CDR2 FQGTGA. This CDR3 contains 16 residues. CDR3 DNA: TGTGCCAGCAGCCCGTTCCGGACAGGGGAAGATCAGCCCCAGCATTTT. Its translation: CASSPFRTGEDQPQHF.

The chain couples TRBV7-8 to TRBJ1-5; D call uncertain. The CDR3 length is 14 residues. Germline V CDR1 and CDR2: SGHVS, FQNEAQ. The V and J ends lost 3 bases and 0 bases respectively, with 6 bases between them. The CDR3 sequence: CASSFRFSNQPQHF. The CDR3 bases are TGTGCCAGCAGCTTTCGGTTTAGCAATCAGCCCCAGCATTTT. Using reference TRBV7-8 and TRBJ1-5 for the parts outside the CDR3, the full variable domain is GAGVSQSPRYKVAKRGQDVALRCDPISGHVSLFWYQQALGQGPEFLTYFQNEAQLDKSGLPSDRFFAERPEGSVSTLKIQRTQQEDSAVYLCASSFRFSNQPQHFGDGTRLSIL.

The chain has TRBV5-4 and TRBJ2-1; D is unresolved. CDR3 size: 17 residues. Germline lookup yields CDR1 SGHNT and CDR2 YYREEE (reference sequence). V dropped 1 base and J dropped 0 bases, with 14 bases sitting between them. The CDR3 region has the DNA TGTGCCAGCAGCTTGTCAGTTCGCCAGGACTCCTACAATGAGCAGTTCTTC. It translates to CASSLSVRQDSYNEQFF.

This clonotype was seen once. J is TRBJ1-1 and V is TRBV29-1; 7 bases are a match to TRBD1. V dropped 4 bases and J dropped 4; count of bases not matched to a gene: 6. The CDR3 runs to 13 residues. The germline V gene encodes CDR1 SQVTM and CDR2 ANQGSEA. Here the CDR3 reads CSVGKGARTEAFF. For the CDR3, the DNA is TGCAGCGTTGGAAAGGGGGCGCGCACTGAAGCTTTCTTT.

The chain carries TRBV28 and TRBJ1-2; possible D gene TRBD1, 6 bases. V dropped 5 bases and J dropped 4 bases, with 11 bases sitting between them. The CDR3 loop spans 13 amino acids. Germline V gives CDR1 MDHEN, CDR2 SYDVKM. The CDR3 nucleotides read TGTGCCAGCAGTGGGGGCAACGGCTATGGCTACACCTTC. Its protein product is CASSGGNGYGYTF.

V gene TRBV3-1 combines with J gene TRBJ2-7; 7 nucleotides match TRBD2. Per the germline V gene, CDR1 is LGHDT and CDR2 is YNNKEL (reference sequence). The CDR3 loop spans 15 amino acids. Trimming took 1 base from V and 2 from J; bases not matched to a gene: 5. CDR3 region: CASSQVGGGPYEQYF. Written as DNA, the CDR3 is TGTGCCAGCAGCCAAGTGGGGGGAGGGCCCTACGAGCAGTACTTC.

The gene calls are TRBV5-1 and TRBJ2-4, with TRBD1 matching over 7 bases. The CDR3 extends over 16 amino acids. V shed 4 bases, J shed 0 bases, and the junction held 7 bases outside the gene matches. Germline-derived CDR1 and CDR2 are SGHRS and YFSETQ. CDR3 residues: CASSMGDSVAKNIQYF. As DNA, the CDR3 is TGCGCCAGCAGCATGGGGGACAGTGTAGCCAAAAACATTCAGTACTTC.

This clonotype was observed once. V gene TRBV29-1 combines with J gene TRBJ1-1, with TRBD1 as a possible D gene (5 bases). The CDR3 spans 14 residues. From germline, CDR1 is SQVTM and CDR2 ANQGSEA. V lost 5 bases, J lost 5 bases, and 18 bases lay in between. The CDR3 region is CSVPGTLAITEAFF. DNA of the CDR3: TGCAGCGTTCCCGGGACCCTAGCCATAACTGAAGCTTTCTTT.

This chain links TRBV6-2 or TRBV6-3 with TRBJ1-5; maybe TRBD1 (5 bases). CDR3 length: 18 amino acids. Germline values: CDR1 MNHEY, CDR2 SVGEGT. The ends were cut back, 2 bases at V and 4 bases at J, with 21 bases in the middle. The CDR3 DNA sequence: TGTGCCAGCAGTTACCATGCATACGATGACGGGGGGAATCAGCCCCAGCATTTT. Translated: CASSYHAYDDGGNQPQHF.

The rearrangement joins TRBV25-1 to TRBJ1-6; no reliable D call. With 1 base removed from V and 7 bases from J, the gap between germline ends came to 5 bases. Germline assignment: CDR1 MGHDK and CDR2 SYGVNS. This CDR3 is built from 13 residues. The CDR3 spells CASSELGNSPLHF. CDR3 bases: TGTGCCAGCAGTGAATTGGGGAATTCACCCCTCCACTTT.

The V call is TRBV29-1, the J call TRBJ2-1; 7 bases fit TRBD2. J gave up 3 bases and V 6 bases, and 11 bases lay outside the gene matches. CDR1 SQVTM and CDR2 ANQGSEA come from the germline V gene. The CDR3 consists of 15 residues. CDR3 in DNA: TGCAGCGTGGGACTAAGGACGGGGCTCTACAATGAGCAGTTCTTC. Its protein is CSVGLRTGLYNEQFF.

The V and J genes are TRBV10-3 and TRBJ2-1, with D possibly matching TRBD2 (6 bases). The CDR3 runs to 12 residues. Per germline, CDR1 ENHRY and CDR2 SYGVKD. V lost 9 bases and J lost 7, with 13 bases in between. CDR3 region: CAIGRGGNEQFF. The CDR3 nucleotides are TGTGCCATTGGGCGGGGTGGGAATGAGCAGTTCTTC.